Each of the 7 T cell receptor beta chains below was sequenced from the same sample in a study of PD-L1 blockade in urothelial cancer. TCRdb's table, derived via immunoSEQ multiplex PCR, lists solely in-frame clones and lacks some. The sample records approximately 39,000 clones, 85% being singletons. Indicated time point: pretreatment peripheral blood. The starting material was PBMCs, obtained around atezolizumab (anti-PD-L1) treatment. These TCRs come from a man older than 75 with urothelial cancer.

The CDR3 DNA reads as TGTGCCTGGAAGGGCCAGGGCGCTCAGCCCCAGCATTTT. Translation gives CAWKGQGAQPQHF. V is TRBV30 and J is TRBJ1-5, with D perhaps matching TRBD1 (5 bases). CDR3 length equals 13 residues. V was shortened by 4 bases and J by 6 bases, with 13 bases between the two germline ends. Germline values: CDR1 GTSNPN, CDR2 SVGIG (reference sequence).

V is TRBV19 and J is TRBJ2-7; weak D call: TRBD1 (6 bases). The CDR3 has 15 residues. Per germline, CDR1 LNHDA and CDR2 SQIVND (reference sequence). Trimming pared 6 bases from V and 5 bases from J, leaving 20 bases between. The CDR3 region has the DNA TGTGCCAGTAGCCTACAGGGCGTTCGTGTCCACGAGCAGTACTTC. Encoded protein: CASSLQGVRVHEQYF.

The gene calls are TRBV29-1 and TRBJ2-3; 13 nucleotides line up with TRBD2. J was trimmed by 6 bases and V by 4 bases; bases with no gene match: 10. The CDR3 contains 16 residues. CDR1 SQVTM and CDR2 ANQGSEA come from the germline V gene. The CDR3: CSVGSLAGGPGDTQYF. The DNA for the CDR3 is TGCAGCGTTGGGTCACTAGCGGGAGGGCCGGGGGATACGCAGTATTTT.

This clone was found many times. The chain recombines TRBV10-3 with TRBJ2-7; possible D gene TRBD1, 6 bases. Trimming removed 9 bases from V and 3 bases from J, with 9 bases in between. Germline CDR1 is ENHRY and CDR2 is SYGVKD. The CDR3 length is 11 residues. In DNA form, the CDR3 reads TGTGCCATGGGACAATTCTACGAGCAGTACTTC. Its protein is CAMGQFYEQYF.

The V and J genes are TRBV7-2 and TRBJ1-1, with a tentative D call TRBD1 (6 bases). Trimming stripped 6 bases from V and 5 bases from J, with 19 bases between. Germline V gene sequence: CDR1 SGHTA, CDR2 FQGNSA. The CDR3 covers 15 residues. Here the CDR3 reads CASSDTRGRGTEAFF. The CDR3 DNA reads as TGTGCCAGCAGTGACACCAGGGGTAGGGGAACTGAAGCTTTCTTT.

The rearrangement links TRBV5-6 to TRBJ1-3; D call uncertain. Trimming stripped 0 bases from V and 0 bases from J, with 13 bases between. CDR1 is SGHDT, CDR2 YYEEEE, per germline. There are 17 residues in the CDR3. The CDR3 protein is CASSLGLTLSSGNTIYF. As DNA, the CDR3 is TGTGCCAGCAGCTTGGGGCTCACCCTTTCCTCTGGAAACACCATATATTTT.

This chain uses TRBV5-1 with TRBJ1-2; D is ambiguous. The CDR3 is made up of 16 amino acids. Trimming took 5 bases from V and 0 from J, leaving 17 bases between them. CDR1 SGHRS and CDR2 YFSETQ come from the germline V gene. In DNA, the CDR3 is TGCGCCAGCAGTTTACCGAACAGCCCCTCTAACTATGGCTACACCTTC. This gives the protein CASSLPNSPSNYGYTF.